This is a list of T cell receptor beta chains from one sample in a study of technical replicates of blood from several donors. Data came from immunoSEQ multiplex PCR; TCRdb stores just in-frame clones and leaves some out. The sample lists fewer than 90,000 clones, approximately 94% occurring once. Sequenced: T cells isolated from PBMCs. The receptors stem from a human donor in good health. Both conserved end residues are part of each CDR3. A D gene is named only where the DNA matches it firmly. The size field is filled for only some rows; it gives once, few, many or a size class.

cdr3_aa: CASSPGYGGRGETQYF
d_call: .
v_call: TRBV28
j_call: TRBJ2-5
clone_size: .

cdr3_aa: CASSGYRGRAGELFF
d_call: TRBD1
v_call: TRBV9
j_call: TRBJ2-2
clone_size: .

cdr3_aa: CASTRTGGNYGYTF
d_call: TRBD1
v_call: TRBV6-1
j_call: TRBJ1-2
clone_size: .

cdr3_aa: CASSLMAGKNIQYF
d_call: .
v_call: TRBV5-1
j_call: TRBJ2-4
clone_size: .

cdr3_aa: CASSHRGPGVGQGFLEQYF
d_call: TRBD1
v_call: TRBV19
j_call: TRBJ2-7
clone_size: once

cdr3_aa: CSVEDRTGAYEQYF
d_call: TRBD1
v_call: TRBV29-1
j_call: TRBJ2-7
clone_size: .

cdr3_aa: CASSKGKGQGSTDTQYF
d_call: .
v_call: TRBV21-1
j_call: TRBJ2-3
clone_size: .

cdr3_aa: CASSDYWTGGLHSPLHF
d_call: TRBD1
v_call: TRBV25-1
j_call: TRBJ1-6
clone_size: many

cdr3_aa: CASSFLRGVNYGYTF
d_call: .
v_call: TRBV13
j_call: TRBJ1-2
clone_size: .

cdr3_aa: CASSFKGLHEQFF
d_call: .
v_call: TRBV7-8
j_call: TRBJ2-1
clone_size: .

cdr3_aa: CASSPLSVGIYF
d_call: .
v_call: TRBV18
j_call: TRBJ1-3
clone_size: .

cdr3_aa: CASSDGAVGQGGNTIYF
d_call: TRBD1
v_call: TRBV6-1
j_call: TRBJ1-3
clone_size: .

cdr3_aa: CASTLDGNTEAFF
d_call: .
v_call: TRBV11-3
j_call: TRBJ1-1
clone_size: .

cdr3_aa: CASSIEGYSEKLFF
d_call: .
v_call: TRBV19
j_call: TRBJ1-4
clone_size: .

cdr3_aa: CASTTRRLARETQYF
d_call: .
v_call: TRBV6-1
j_call: TRBJ2-5
clone_size: .

cdr3_aa: CATSFRGQGYEQYF
d_call: TRBD1
v_call: TRBV6-5
j_call: TRBJ2-7
clone_size: once

cdr3_aa: CASSFEAGAGNEQFF
d_call: TRBD2
v_call: TRBV7-9
j_call: TRBJ2-1
clone_size: .

cdr3_aa: CASSLRSSGSDEQYF
d_call: TRBD2
v_call: TRBV27
j_call: TRBJ2-7
clone_size: .

cdr3_aa: CASSFQGGTGELFF
d_call: .
v_call: TRBV7-3
j_call: TRBJ2-2
clone_size: .

cdr3_aa: CASSVGRSQETQYF
d_call: .
v_call: TRBV9
j_call: TRBJ2-5
clone_size: .

cdr3_aa: CASSDSRSGGAGRTYNEQFF
d_call: TRBD2
v_call: TRBV6-4
j_call: TRBJ2-1
clone_size: .

cdr3_aa: CASSDEAASTDTQYF
d_call: .
v_call: TRBV25-1
j_call: TRBJ2-3
clone_size: .

cdr3_aa: CASSPPGQTFLGEQYF
d_call: TRBD1
v_call: TRBV7-2
j_call: TRBJ2-7
clone_size: .

cdr3_aa: CASSPRGRGGTEAFF
d_call: .
v_call: TRBV9
j_call: TRBJ1-1
clone_size: once

cdr3_aa: CSADRDKLNTEAFF
d_call: TRBD1
v_call: TRBV29-1
j_call: TRBJ1-1
clone_size: .

cdr3_aa: CASSPLGNRGSFNYGYTF
d_call: TRBD1
v_call: TRBV18
j_call: TRBJ1-2
clone_size: .

cdr3_aa: CASSPGTGTDGYTF
d_call: TRBD1
v_call: TRBV19
j_call: TRBJ1-2
clone_size: .

cdr3_aa: CASSEWFGAGEKLFF
d_call: .
v_call: TRBV2
j_call: TRBJ1-4
clone_size: .

cdr3_aa: CASSIMSGGEAFF
d_call: .
v_call: TRBV19
j_call: TRBJ1-1
clone_size: .

cdr3_aa: CASSSGPGGTYEQYF
d_call: .
v_call: TRBV5-1
j_call: TRBJ2-7
clone_size: once

cdr3_aa: CASSHGLATGELFF
d_call: TRBD2
v_call: TRBV19
j_call: TRBJ2-2
clone_size: .

cdr3_aa: CASSARLAGPALGYNEQFF
d_call: TRBD2
v_call: TRBV28
j_call: TRBJ2-1
clone_size: .

cdr3_aa: CSAPGTGFGYGYTF
d_call: TRBD1
v_call: TRBV29-1
j_call: TRBJ1-2
clone_size: .

cdr3_aa: CASSEFAGKGYF
d_call: .
v_call: TRBV6-1
j_call: TRBJ2-4
clone_size: .

cdr3_aa: CASSPVGTERTGELFF
d_call: TRBD1
v_call: TRBV5-1
j_call: TRBJ2-2
clone_size: .

cdr3_aa: CAIHGPRLAGAPTVFNEQFF
d_call: TRBD2
v_call: TRBV10-3
j_call: TRBJ2-1
clone_size: .

cdr3_aa: CASSIGQGFGYTF
d_call: TRBD1
v_call: TRBV19
j_call: TRBJ1-2
clone_size: .

cdr3_aa: CASSTDRGPYGYTF
d_call: TRBD1
v_call: TRBV6-5
j_call: TRBJ1-2
clone_size: few

cdr3_aa: CASSPSGAAGNQPQHF
d_call: .
v_call: TRBV18
j_call: TRBJ1-5
clone_size: .

cdr3_aa: CASRNLGLAGGTDTQYF
d_call: TRBD2
v_call: TRBV27
j_call: TRBJ2-3
clone_size: .

cdr3_aa: CASGSTDTQYF
d_call: .
v_call: TRBV2
j_call: TRBJ2-3
clone_size: .